The next 3 T cell receptor beta chains were all read from a single sample in a study of blood T cells in healthy people across ages. A sample-barcoded 5' primer and a J-beta primer mix were used in a second PCR of roughly 6 to 12 cycles. Each CDR3 protein is one row after TCRdb ran MiXCR on the 5' RACE reads. The sample carries roughly 550,000 distinct CDR3 sequences, 20% to 30% recorded once. A further study also used this sample, focusing on T cells of mothers and their children.

The sequenced sample consisted of blood. The source of these receptors is a boy younger than 18 in good health.

This clonotype was seen ten or more times. This chain uses TRBV29-1 with TRBJ2-5; the match to TRBD2 covers 9 bases. V was pared by 7 bases and J by 2 bases, with 8 bases of the junction left unmatched. The CDR3 totals 14 residues. The germline gives CDR1 SQVTM, CDR2 ANQGSEA. DNA for the CDR3: TGCAGCGCACATAGCGGGAGACGGCAAGAGACCCAGTACTTC. It specifies CSAHSGRRQETQYF.

Only a few counts were recorded for this clonotype. The CDR3 is CASGADTQNTEAFF. The CDR3 DNA reads as TGTGCTAGTGGTGCCGACACGCAGAACACTGAAGCTTTCTTT. The J gene is TRBJ1-1, the V gene TRBV12-5; unclear D gene. The CDR3 contains 14 residues. Germline values: CDR1 LGHNT, CDR2 FRNRAP. Trimming shortened V by 5 bases and J by 1 base, and 11 bases separated the two germline ends.

CDR3 bases: TGTGCCAGCAGCTCTGTTGGGTCTGGGGCCAACGTCCTGACTTTC. The encoded protein is CASSSVGSGANVLTF. The rearrangement links TRBV7-2 to TRBJ2-6; no firm D call. This CDR3 has 15 residues. The germline V gene encodes CDR1 SGHTA and CDR2 FQGNSA. V lost 4 bases to trimming and J lost 1 base, with 8 bases between them.